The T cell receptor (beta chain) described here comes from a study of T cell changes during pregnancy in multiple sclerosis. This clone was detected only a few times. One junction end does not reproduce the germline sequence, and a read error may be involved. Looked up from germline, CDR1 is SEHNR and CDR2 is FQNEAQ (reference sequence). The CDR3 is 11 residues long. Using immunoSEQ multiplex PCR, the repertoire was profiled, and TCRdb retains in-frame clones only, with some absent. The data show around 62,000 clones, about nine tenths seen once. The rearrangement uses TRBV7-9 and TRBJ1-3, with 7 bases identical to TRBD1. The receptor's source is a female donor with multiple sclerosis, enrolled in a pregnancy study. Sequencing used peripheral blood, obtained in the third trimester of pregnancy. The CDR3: CASSLAGQFCF. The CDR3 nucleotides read TGTGCCAGCAGCTTAGCGGGACAGTTCTGTTTT.